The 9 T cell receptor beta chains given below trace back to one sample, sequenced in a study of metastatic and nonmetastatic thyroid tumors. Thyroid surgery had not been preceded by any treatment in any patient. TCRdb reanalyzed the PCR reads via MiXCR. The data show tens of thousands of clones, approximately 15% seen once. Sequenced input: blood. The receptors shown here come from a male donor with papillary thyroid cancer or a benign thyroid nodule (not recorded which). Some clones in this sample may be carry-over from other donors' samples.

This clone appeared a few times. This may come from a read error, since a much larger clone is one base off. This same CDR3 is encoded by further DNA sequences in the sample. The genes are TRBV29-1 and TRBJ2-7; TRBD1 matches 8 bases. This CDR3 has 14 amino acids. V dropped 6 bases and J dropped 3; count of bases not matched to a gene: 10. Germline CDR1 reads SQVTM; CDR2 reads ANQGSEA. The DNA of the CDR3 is TGCAGCGTGACTGGACAGGGCAAGATCTACGAGCAGTACTTC. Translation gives CSVTGQGKIYEQYF.

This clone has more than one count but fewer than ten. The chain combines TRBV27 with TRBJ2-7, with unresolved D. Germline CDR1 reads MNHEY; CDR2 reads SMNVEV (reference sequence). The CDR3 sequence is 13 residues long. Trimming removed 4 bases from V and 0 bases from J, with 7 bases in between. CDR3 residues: CASSYGNSYEQYF. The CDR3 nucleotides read TGTGCCAGCAGTTATGGAAACTCCTACGAGCAGTACTTC.

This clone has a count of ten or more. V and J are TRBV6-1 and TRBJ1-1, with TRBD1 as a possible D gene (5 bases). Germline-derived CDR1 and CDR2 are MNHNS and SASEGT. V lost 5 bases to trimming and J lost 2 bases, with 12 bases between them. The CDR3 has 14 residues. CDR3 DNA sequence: TGTGCCAGCAGTAAAACAGGTTTTAACACTGAAGCTTTCTTT. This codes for CASSKTGFNTEAFF.

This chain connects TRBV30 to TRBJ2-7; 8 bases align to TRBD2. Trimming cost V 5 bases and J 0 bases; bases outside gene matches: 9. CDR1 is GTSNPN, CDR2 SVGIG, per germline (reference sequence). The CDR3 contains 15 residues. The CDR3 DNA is TGTGCCTGGGCCAGGGGACTAGAACCCTCCTACGAGCAGTACTTC. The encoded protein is CAWARGLEPSYEQYF.

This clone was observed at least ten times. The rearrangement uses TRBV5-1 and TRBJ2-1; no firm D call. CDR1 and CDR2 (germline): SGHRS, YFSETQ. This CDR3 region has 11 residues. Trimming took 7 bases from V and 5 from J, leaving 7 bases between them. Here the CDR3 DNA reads TGCGCCAGCGGGTGGGACAATGAGCAGTTCTTC. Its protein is CASGWDNEQFF.

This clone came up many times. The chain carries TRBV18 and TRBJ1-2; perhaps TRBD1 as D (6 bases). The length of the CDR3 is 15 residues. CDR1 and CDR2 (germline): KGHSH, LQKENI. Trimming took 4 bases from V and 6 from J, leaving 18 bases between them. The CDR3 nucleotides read TGTGCCAGCTCACTCCACCCGACAGGTGGGGATGGCTACACCTTC. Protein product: CASSLHPTGGDGYTF.

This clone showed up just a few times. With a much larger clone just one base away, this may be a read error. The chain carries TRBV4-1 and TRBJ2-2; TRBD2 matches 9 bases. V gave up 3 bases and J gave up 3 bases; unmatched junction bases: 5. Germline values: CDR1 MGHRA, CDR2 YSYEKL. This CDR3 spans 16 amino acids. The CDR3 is CASSQRLAADTGELFF. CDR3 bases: TGCGCCAGCAGCCAGCGACTAGCGGCTGACACCGGGGAGCTGTTTTTT.

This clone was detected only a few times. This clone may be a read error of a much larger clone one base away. CDR3 in DNA: TGTGCCTGGAGTGTGGTGGATACGCAGTATTTT. Amino acid sequence: CAWSVVDTQYF. The chain recombines TRBV30 with TRBJ2-3; D is ambiguous. The CDR3 extends over 11 amino acids. V was clipped by 0 bases and J by 6 bases, with 4 bases between them. CDR1 and CDR2 from the germline V gene are GTSNPN and SVGIG (reference sequence).

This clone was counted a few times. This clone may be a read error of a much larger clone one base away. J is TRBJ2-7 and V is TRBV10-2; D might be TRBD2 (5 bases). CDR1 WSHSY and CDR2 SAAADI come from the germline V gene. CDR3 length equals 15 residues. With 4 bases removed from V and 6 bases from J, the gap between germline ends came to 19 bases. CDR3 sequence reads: CASSGPVLEGPEQYF. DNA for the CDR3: TGCGCCAGCAGTGGGCCGGTACTAGAAGGTCCCGAGCAGTACTTC.